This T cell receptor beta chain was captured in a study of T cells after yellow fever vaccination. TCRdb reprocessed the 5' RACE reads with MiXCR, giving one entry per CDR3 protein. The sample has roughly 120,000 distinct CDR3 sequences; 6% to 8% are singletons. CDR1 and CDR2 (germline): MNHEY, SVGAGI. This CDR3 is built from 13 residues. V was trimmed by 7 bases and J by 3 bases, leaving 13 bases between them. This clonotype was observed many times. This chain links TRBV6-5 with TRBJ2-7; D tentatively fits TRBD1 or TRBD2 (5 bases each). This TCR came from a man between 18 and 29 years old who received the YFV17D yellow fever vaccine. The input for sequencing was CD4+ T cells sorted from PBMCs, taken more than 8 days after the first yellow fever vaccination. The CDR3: CASTRGRVYEQYF. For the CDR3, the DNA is TGTGCCAGCACCCGGGGCAGGGTCTACGAGCAGTACTTC.